Sequencing of this T cell receptor (beta chain) was carried out in a study of Graves' ophthalmopathy and Graves' hyperthyroidism. Background on the study: Peripheral blood was gathered at the point of initial diagnosis, before any treatment started.

As the starting material, 8 to 10 ml of fresh peripheral blood yielded the PBMCs. RNA transcripts provided the template for amplifying TCR beta CDR3 regions. The authors performed first-round RT-PCR with HTBI primers and then a second-round multiplex PCR. In TCRdb, the multiplex PCR reads were re-called with MiXCR into one record per CDR3 protein. Of some 400,000 distinct CDR3 sequences in the sample, 15% to 20% were seen once. V dropped 2 bases and J dropped 4 bases, with 24 bases sitting between them. The germline V gene has CDR1 LGHNT and CDR2 FRNRAP. This CDR3 contains 19 residues. Broader study findings: Using a 13-signature model, the authors split ophthalmopathy from stable hyperthyroidism, with 85% to 90% sensitivity and around 84% specificity.

This clonotype was seen ten or more times. Its specificity is not known. This receptor was taken from a woman aged 18 to 35 with Graves' ophthalmopathy. Sequencing was carried out using peripheral blood. The chain uses TRBV12-5 and TRBJ1-5; a possible D gene is TRBD1 (6 bases). Here the CDR3 DNA reads TGTGCTAGTGGTTTGTGCTGCTACAGGGTAGTGGAGAGAAATCAGCCCCAGCATTTT. It encodes CASGLCCYRVVERNQPQHF.